These T cell receptor beta chains were read from a single sample in a study of early T cells in non-severe SARS-CoV-2 infection. TCRdb recomputed calls from the 5' RACE reads with MiXCR, one row per CDR3 protein. The sample has approximately 76,000 distinct CDR3 sequences, more than 12% seen once. Input material: whole blood. The receptors originated from an adult who was a healthcare worker with PCR-confirmed SARS-CoV-2 infection or an uninfected control (not recorded which). Each CDR3 is given with its conserved first and last residue. The order of the fields is clone size, V gene, D gene, J gene, CDR3 DNA, CDR3 protein. A D gene is named only where the DNA matches it firmly. A row's size may be missing; if present it is once, few, many or a size class.

abundance: many; v_gene: TRBV12-3/TRBV12-4; d_gene: -; j_gene: TRBJ1-2; CDR3nt: TGTGCCAGCAGCCTTGGCTATGGCTACACCTTC; CDR3aa: CASSLGYGYTF
abundance: -; v_gene: TRBV14; d_gene: -; j_gene: TRBJ2-1; CDR3nt: TGTGCCAGCAGCCAATTACAGGGCTCCTACAATGAGCAGTTCTTC; CDR3aa: CASSQLQGSYNEQFF
abundance: -; v_gene: TRBV4-1; d_gene: -; j_gene: TRBJ2-5; CDR3nt: TGCGCCAGCAGCCAAGAATTGGGGGCAGGGAAAAGTCCAGAGACCCAGTACTTC; CDR3aa: CASSQELGAGKSPETQYF
abundance: many; v_gene: TRBV19; d_gene: -; j_gene: TRBJ2-7; CDR3nt: TGTGCCAGCGCGTGGACAGTCGGATCCATCGAGCAGTACTTC; CDR3aa: CASAWTVGSIEQYF
abundance: many; v_gene: TRBV7-2; d_gene: TRBD1; j_gene: TRBJ1-5; CDR3nt: TGTGCCAGCAGTTCAGGACAGGGGGCAACCAATCAGCCCCAGCATTTT; CDR3aa: CASSSGQGATNQPQHF
abundance: many; v_gene: TRBV12-3/TRBV12-4; d_gene: -; j_gene: TRBJ1-5; CDR3nt: TGTGCCAGCAGTTTCGGGGGTTTTCAGCCCCAGCATTTT; CDR3aa: CASSFGGFQPQHF
abundance: many; v_gene: TRBV3-1; d_gene: TRBD2; j_gene: TRBJ2-7; CDR3nt: TGTGCCAGCAGTTCGACTAGCGGGGTCTCCTACGAGCAGTACTTC; CDR3aa: CASSSTSGVSYEQYF
abundance: -; v_gene: TRBV10-3; d_gene: TRBD2; j_gene: TRBJ2-7; CDR3nt: TGTGCCACCTGCGGGGGGGCGGGAGAGTCCAACGAGCAGTACTTC; CDR3aa: CATCGGAGESNEQYF
abundance: many; v_gene: TRBV2; d_gene: -; j_gene: TRBJ1-3; CDR3nt: TGTGCCAGCAGGTCCGATTCGAACACCATATATTTT; CDR3aa: CASRSDSNTIYF
abundance: once; v_gene: TRBV11-2; d_gene: -; j_gene: TRBJ2-2; CDR3nt: TGTGCCAGCAGCTTCAGGGACACCGGGGAGCTGTTTTTT; CDR3aa: CASSFRDTGELFF
abundance: -; v_gene: TRBV6-4; d_gene: TRBD2; j_gene: TRBJ2-1; CDR3nt: TGTGCCAGCAGTGACCGAGCGGGGGGGTACAATGAGCAGTTCTTC; CDR3aa: CASSDRAGGYNEQFF
abundance: -; v_gene: TRBV28; d_gene: TRBD1; j_gene: TRBJ1-2; CDR3nt: TGTGCCAGCAGTAAGGGGGCGATATTGGGTGGCTATGGCTACACCTTC; CDR3aa: CASSKGAILGGYGYTF
abundance: many; v_gene: TRBV10-3; d_gene: TRBD2; j_gene: TRBJ2-3; CDR3nt: TGTGCCATCAGTGAGTCGATTGGACTAGCGGGAGCAGATACGCAGTATTTT; CDR3aa: CAISESIGLAGADTQYF
abundance: many; v_gene: TRBV19; d_gene: -; j_gene: TRBJ1-6; CDR3nt: TGTGCCAGTAGTACCGACGGGAAAGAGGCCCTCCACTTT; CDR3aa: CASSTDGKEALHF
abundance: once; v_gene: TRBV7-9; d_gene: TRBD1; j_gene: TRBJ2-3; CDR3nt: TGTGCCAGCAGCTACGACAGGGGAGTTACGCAGTATTTT; CDR3aa: CASSYDRGVTQYF
abundance: -; v_gene: TRBV6-1; d_gene: TRBD1; j_gene: TRBJ2-7; CDR3nt: TGTGCCAGCAGTTTGGGACAGTTCTACGAGCAGTACTTC; CDR3aa: CASSLGQFYEQYF
abundance: many; v_gene: TRBV4-1; d_gene: -; j_gene: TRBJ1-1; CDR3nt: TGCGCCAGCAGCCAAGTAGGCCAGGGAAACACTGAAGCTTTCTTT; CDR3aa: CASSQVGQGNTEAFF
abundance: many; v_gene: TRBV12-3/TRBV12-4; d_gene: -; j_gene: TRBJ1-4; CDR3nt: TGTGCCAGCAGTTTTGGCAGCCACTTCTCAACTAATGAAAAACTGTTTTTT; CDR3aa: CASSFGSHFSTNEKLFF
abundance: many; v_gene: TRBV10-2; d_gene: -; j_gene: TRBJ2-1; CDR3nt: TGCGCCAGCAGTTCCAGCACCAATGAGCAGTTCTTC; CDR3aa: CASSSSTNEQFF
abundance: few; v_gene: TRBV18; d_gene: -; j_gene: TRBJ1-4; CDR3nt: TGTGCCAGCTCACCGTCGTATAATGAAAAACTGTTTTTT; CDR3aa: CASSPSYNEKLFF
abundance: many; v_gene: TRBV15; d_gene: -; j_gene: TRBJ2-7; CDR3nt: TGTGCCACCAGCAGAGATCCGGGATCCAACGAGCAGTACTTC; CDR3aa: CATSRDPGSNEQYF
abundance: -; v_gene: TRBV11-3; d_gene: -; j_gene: TRBJ2-1; CDR3nt: TGTGCCAGCAGTACGCGGGATGAGCAGTTCTTC; CDR3aa: CASSTRDEQFF
abundance: few; v_gene: TRBV9; d_gene: -; j_gene: TRBJ2-3; CDR3nt: TGTGCCAGCAGCGAGGACAGCGGCACAGATACGCAGTATTTT; CDR3aa: CASSEDSGTDTQYF
abundance: few; v_gene: TRBV29-1; d_gene: TRBD1; j_gene: TRBJ2-2; CDR3nt: TGCAGCGGGAGGACAGGGACCACCGGGGAGCTGTTTTTT; CDR3aa: CSGRTGTTGELFF
abundance: -; v_gene: TRBV14; d_gene: -; j_gene: TRBJ1-4; CDR3nt: TGTGCCAGCAGCCAAGATGCGGCGGGGGGAGAAAAACTGTTTTTT; CDR3aa: CASSQDAAGGEKLFF
abundance: few; v_gene: TRBV18; d_gene: -; j_gene: TRBJ1-4; CDR3nt: TGTGCCAGCTCACCACAGAGTAACGAAAAACTGTTTTTT; CDR3aa: CASSPQSNEKLFF
abundance: -; v_gene: TRBV12-5; d_gene: -; j_gene: TRBJ1-1; CDR3nt: TGTGCTAGTGGTTTAGAGGGGACTGAAGCTTTCTTT; CDR3aa: CASGLEGTEAFF
abundance: -; v_gene: TRBV11-2; d_gene: -; j_gene: TRBJ2-1; CDR3nt: TGTGCCAGCAGCCGGGACTTCGGCTACAATGAGCAGTTCTTC; CDR3aa: CASSRDFGYNEQFF
abundance: few; v_gene: TRBV29-1; d_gene: TRBD2; j_gene: TRBJ2-1; CDR3nt: TGCAGGGCTTGGACTAGTTCTAATGAGCAGTTCTTC; CDR3aa: CRAWTSSNEQFF
abundance: -; v_gene: TRBV28; d_gene: TRBD1; j_gene: TRBJ2-1; CDR3nt: TGTGCCACGCTATCAGGGGCAGGGGGCAGGAATGAGCAGTTCTTC; CDR3aa: CATLSGAGGRNEQFF
abundance: many; v_gene: TRBV24-1; d_gene: -; j_gene: TRBJ2-5; CDR3nt: TGTGCCACCAGTGATCCGAACGGCAGGCCTAAAGAGACCCAGTACTTC; CDR3aa: CATSDPNGRPKETQYF
abundance: few; v_gene: TRBV5-6; d_gene: -; j_gene: TRBJ1-1; CDR3nt: TGTGCCAGCAGCCATCGAGCTGAAGCTTTCTTT; CDR3aa: CASSHRAEAFF
abundance: many; v_gene: TRBV12-3/TRBV12-4; d_gene: -; j_gene: TRBJ1-2; CDR3nt: TGTGCCAGCACGTATGGCAGGGCTGGCTACACCTTC; CDR3aa: CASTYGRAGYTF
abundance: -; v_gene: TRBV29-1; d_gene: -; j_gene: TRBJ2-2; CDR3nt: TGCAGCGTTGAAATCGGATCTCTAGTCCAATCCACCGGGGAGCTGTTTTTT; CDR3aa: CSVEIGSLVQSTGELFF
abundance: few; v_gene: TRBV24-1; d_gene: -; j_gene: TRBJ2-1; CDR3nt: TGTGCCACGCAAAACGACGTAGGGAATGAGCAGTTCTTC; CDR3aa: CATQNDVGNEQFF
abundance: few; v_gene: TRBV5-4; d_gene: -; j_gene: TRBJ1-2; CDR3nt: TGTGCCAGCAGCTTCCAGGGCCTTAACTATGGCTACACCTTC; CDR3aa: CASSFQGLNYGYTF
abundance: -; v_gene: TRBV7-9; d_gene: TRBD2; j_gene: TRBJ2-1; CDR3nt: TGTGCCAGCAGCTCGAGGACTAGCGGGAGGTCGTATGAGCAGTTCTTC; CDR3aa: CASSSRTSGRSYEQFF
abundance: many; v_gene: TRBV9; d_gene: -; j_gene: TRBJ1-2; CDR3nt: TGTGCCAGCAGCGTAGGTTTGGGCAGGAACTATGGCTACACCTTC; CDR3aa: CASSVGLGRNYGYTF
abundance: few; v_gene: TRBV29-1; d_gene: -; j_gene: TRBJ2-5; CDR3nt: TGCAGCGGAGAGACAGGGAGGAAGACCCAGTACTTC; CDR3aa: CSGETGRKTQYF
abundance: many; v_gene: TRBV6-1; d_gene: -; j_gene: TRBJ1-6; CDR3nt: TGTGCCAGCAGGGGTACTCGGGACACTTCACCCCTCCACTTT; CDR3aa: CASRGTRDTSPLHF
abundance: few; v_gene: TRBV4-2; d_gene: -; j_gene: TRBJ2-7; CDR3nt: TGTGCCAGCAGCCAAGATGAAGGGGGACTGAACTACGAGCAGTACTTC; CDR3aa: CASSQDEGGLNYEQYF
abundance: few; v_gene: TRBV10-1; d_gene: TRBD1; j_gene: TRBJ1-6; CDR3nt: TGCGCCAGCATGCCACAGGGGCGCTATAATTCACCCCTCCACTTT; CDR3aa: CASMPQGRYNSPLHF
abundance: few; v_gene: TRBV24-1; d_gene: -; j_gene: TRBJ2-1; CDR3nt: TGTGCCACCAGTGACGGACGCGAGCAGTTCTTC; CDR3aa: CATSDGREQFF
abundance: many; v_gene: TRBV7-6; d_gene: -; j_gene: TRBJ1-6; CDR3nt: TGTGCCAGCAGCGCCTCCTATAATTCACCCCTCCACTTT; CDR3aa: CASSASYNSPLHF
abundance: -; v_gene: TRBV28; d_gene: -; j_gene: TRBJ2-7; CDR3nt: TGTGCCAGCAGTTGGGCCGGACGCCGCACCTACGAGCAGTACTTC; CDR3aa: CASSWAGRRTYEQYF
abundance: few; v_gene: TRBV30; d_gene: TRBD2; j_gene: TRBJ2-1; CDR3nt: TGTGCCTGGAGTCTCCCTCGGACTAGCGGGAGGGCGAGGTACAATGAGCAGTTCTTC; CDR3aa: CAWSLPRTSGRARYNEQFF
abundance: -; v_gene: TRBV18; d_gene: TRBD1; j_gene: TRBJ2-7; CDR3nt: TGTGCCAGCTCACCACCGAACAGGGGGCTAGGTCTCTACGAGCAGTACTTC; CDR3aa: CASSPPNRGLGLYEQYF
abundance: few; v_gene: TRBV5-1; d_gene: -; j_gene: TRBJ1-6; CDR3nt: TGCGCCAGCAGCTTGTGGGGAGGGAATTCACCCCTCCACTTT; CDR3aa: CASSLWGGNSPLHF
abundance: -; v_gene: TRBV2; d_gene: -; j_gene: TRBJ2-2; CDR3nt: TGTGCCAGCAGTGTCCCGGGGGCGGGAACCGGGGAGCTGTTTTTT; CDR3aa: CASSVPGAGTGELFF
abundance: -; v_gene: TRBV20-1; d_gene: -; j_gene: TRBJ2-7; CDR3nt: TGCAGTGCTAGAGACGAAGGGGACGAGCAGTACTTC; CDR3aa: CSARDEGDEQYF
abundance: few; v_gene: TRBV29-1; d_gene: -; j_gene: TRBJ2-7; CDR3nt: TGCAGCGTCGAAAGCATTGGGGGGATACGGGAGCAGTACTTC; CDR3aa: CSVESIGGIREQYF
abundance: many; v_gene: TRBV2; d_gene: -; j_gene: TRBJ1-1; CDR3nt: TGTGCCAGCAGTGAAGTCGGGGGCCGGACTGAAGCTTTCTTT; CDR3aa: CASSEVGGRTEAFF
abundance: -; v_gene: TRBV5-1; d_gene: TRBD1; j_gene: TRBJ2-3; CDR3nt: TGCGCCAGCAGCCCCCTGGGACAGCCGGCGGAGACGCAGTATTTT; CDR3aa: CASSPLGQPAETQYF
abundance: few; v_gene: TRBV5-1; d_gene: -; j_gene: TRBJ2-6; CDR3nt: TGCGCCAGCAGCTTGGCGGCAGGGGGGAATCCTCTCTCTGGGGCCAACGTCCTGACTTTC; CDR3aa: CASSLAAGGNPLSGANVLTF